A selection of T cell receptor beta chains follows, all from one sample in a study of read filtering for tumor transcriptome and immune sequencing. MiXCR, run by TCRdb on the reads, gives a single entry per CDR3 protein. This sample has 94,000 or so distinct CDR3 sequences, with approximately 13% found just once. Sequencing was performed on a population of CD138-negative cells sorted from bone marrow. The receptors here all came from a donor over 35 with multiple myeloma. The CDR3 runs from the conserved cysteine through the conserved F or W. A D gene is named only where the DNA matches it firmly. For some rows the clone size is stated as once, few or many, or as a class when expanded; others skip it.

v_call	j_call	clone_size	d_call	cdr3_aa	cdr3_nt
TRBV12-3/TRBV12-4	TRBJ2-4	NA	NA	CASSFPGDIQYF	TGTGCCAGCAGTTTTCCGGGTGACATTCAGTACTTC
TRBV2	TRBJ2-5	many	NA	CASSEEGVETQYF	TGTGCCAGCAGTGAAGAGGGAGTAGAGACCCAGTACTTC
TRBV7-2	TRBJ2-3	few	NA	CASSVQYAQGGTDTQYF	TGTGCCAGCAGCGTCCAATACGCGCAGGGTGGCACAGATACGCAGTATTTT
TRBV9	TRBJ2-3	many	NA	CASSQRSDTQYF	TGTGCCAGCAGCCAGAGGTCAGATACGCAGTATTTT
TRBV5-1	TRBJ1-5	many	NA	CASSPWVDQPQHF	TGCGCCAGCAGTCCTTGGGTAGATCAGCCCCAGCATTTT
TRBV29-1	TRBJ2-1	many	TRBD2	CSVSSGSFIDEQFF	TGCAGCGTATCTAGCGGGAGTTTTATTGATGAGCAGTTCTTC
TRBV5-1	TRBJ2-7	many	TRBD1	CASSRGQGTYEQYF	TGCGCCAGCAGCAGGGGACAGGGGACCTACGAGCAGTACTTC
TRBV10-3	TRBJ1-5	many	NA	CAISESVRVGFSGNQPQHF	TGTGCCATCAGTGAGTCGGTTAGGGTTGGTTTTTCGGGCAATCAGCCCCAGCATTTT
TRBV28	TRBJ2-5	many	NA	CASLSGGGETQYF	TGTGCCAGCCTATCGGGGGGCGGAGAGACCCAGTACTTC
TRBV6-2/TRBV6-3	TRBJ2-6	few	NA	CASSYAWSSGANVLTF	TGTGCCAGCAGTTACGCCTGGAGCTCTGGGGCCAACGTCCTGACTTTC
TRBV11-2	TRBJ1-4	many	NA	CASSLDPRIGGEKLFF	TGTGCCAGCAGCTTAGATCCCAGGATTGGGGGTGAAAAACTGTTTTTT
TRBV28	TRBJ2-7	many	NA	CASSLLETSYEQYF	TGTGCCAGCAGTTTATTAGAAACAAGCTACGAGCAGTACTTC
TRBV29-1	TRBJ2-7	many	NA	CSVVRAENYYEQYF	TGCAGCGTTGTTCGGGCGGAGAACTACTACGAGCAGTACTTC
TRBV29-1	TRBJ2-5	many	NA	CSVAYETQYF	TGCAGCGTTGCTTATGAGACCCAGTACTTC
TRBV28	TRBJ2-7	NA	NA	CASTTTGWAYEQYF	TGTGCCAGCACCACGACAGGTTGGGCCTACGAGCAGTACTTC
TRBV12-3/TRBV12-4	TRBJ2-1	many	NA	CASHPYLMGKSSYNEQFF	TGTGCCAGCCACCCTTACCTGATGGGGAAGAGCTCCTACAATGAGCAGTTCTTC
TRBV28	TRBJ2-7	many	NA	CASSFGQPWEQYF	TGTGCCAGCAGTTTTGGACAGCCTTGGGAGCAGTACTTC
TRBV7-9	TRBJ1-1	NA	TRBD1	CASSSAGQGGLMNTEAFF	TGTGCCAGCAGCTCGGCGGGACAGGGTGGATTGATGAACACTGAAGCTTTCTTT
TRBV12-3/TRBV12-4	TRBJ2-5	many	TRBD2	CASSFLGTSSQETQYF	TGTGCCAGCAGTTTCCTCGGGACTAGCAGCCAAGAGACCCAGTACTTC
TRBV11-2	TRBJ2-2	many	NA	CASSLYPVDTGELFF	TGTGCCAGCAGCTTATATCCGGTTGACACCGGGGAGCTGTTTTTT
TRBV29-1	TRBJ2-3	many	NA	CSVDGSSTDTQYF	TGCAGCGTTGATGGTAGTAGCACAGATACGCAGTATTTT
TRBV7-8	TRBJ2-1	many	NA	CASSLQGYYEQFF	TGTGCCAGCAGCTTACAGGGGTACTATGAGCAGTTCTTC
TRBV2	TRBJ2-7	many	TRBD2	CASTGLAGLSYEQYF	TGTGCCAGCACGGGACTAGCGGGTCTCTCCTACGAGCAGTACTTC
TRBV7-9	TRBJ1-3	few	TRBD1	CASSSDRAGNTIYF	TGTGCCAGCAGCTCAGACAGGGCTGGAAACACCATATATTTT
TRBV4-1	TRBJ2-1	many	NA	CASSRTTRSSRNEQFF	TGCGCCAGCAGCCGTACGACTAGAAGTTCAAGAAATGAGCAGTTCTTC
TRBV3-1	TRBJ2-2	NA	TRBD2	CASSLVGSGRNTGELFF	TGTGCCAGCAGCCTCGTGGGTAGCGGGCGTAACACCGGGGAGCTGTTTTTT
TRBV11-2	TRBJ2-7	NA	NA	CASSLVALNEQYF	TGTGCCAGCAGCCTTGTAGCGCTTAATGAGCAGTACTTC
TRBV11-2	TRBJ2-1	many	NA	CASSLVTAYNEQFF	TGTGCCAGCAGCTTAGTTACAGCCTACAATGAGCAGTTCTTC
TRBV7-9	TRBJ2-3	many	TRBD1	CASRDRAPTDTQYF	TGTGCCAGCCGAGACAGGGCCCCCACAGATACGCAGTATTTT
TRBV11-2	TRBJ2-1	many	TRBD1	CASSPSTGSNEQFF	TGTGCCAGCAGCCCCTCGACAGGGTCCAATGAGCAGTTCTTC
TRBV6-2/TRBV6-3	TRBJ2-5	NA	NA	CASREDTQETQYF	TGTGCCAGCAGGGAGGACACCCAAGAGACCCAGTACTTC
TRBV18	TRBJ2-1	NA	NA	CASSPRQGDYNEQFF	TGTGCCAGCTCACCGCGGCAGGGAGACTACAATGAGCAGTTCTTC
TRBV10-3	TRBJ2-5	NA	NA	CAISDPKLGETQYF	TGTGCCATCAGTGATCCTAAACTAGGAGAGACCCAGTACTTC
TRBV20-1	TRBJ2-7	many	NA	CSARPPGAGNAHEQYF	TGCAGTGCTAGACCCCCAGGGGCAGGGAATGCCCACGAGCAGTACTTC
TRBV3-1	TRBJ2-2	NA	NA	CASSQPGPFGELFF	TGTGCCAGCAGCCAACCGGGTCCCTTCGGGGAGCTGTTTTTT
TRBV29-1	TRBJ2-1	many	NA	CSVRRREDEQFF	TGCAGCGTTAGGAGAAGGGAAGATGAGCAGTTCTTC
TRBV6-2/TRBV6-3	TRBJ1-1	few	TRBD1	CASSARGQGLTEAFF	TGTGCCAGCAGTGCCCGGGGACAGGGGCTCACTGAAGCTTTCTTT
TRBV4-2	TRBJ1-4	many	NA	CASSPEETGAREKLFF	TGTGCCAGCAGCCCCGAAGAAACGGGGGCGCGTGAAAAACTGTTTTTT
TRBV12-3/TRBV12-4	TRBJ2-7	NA	NA	CASSPEFGQLDYEQYF	TGTGCCAGCAGCCCAGAGTTCGGACAACTGGACTACGAGCAGTACTTC
TRBV6-1	TRBJ1-5	many	NA	CASKGIQGRGDQPQHF	TGTGCCAGCAAAGGTATCCAGGGAAGGGGGGATCAGCCCCAGCATTTT
TRBV12-3/TRBV12-4	TRBJ1-5	many	NA	CASRVGQFSNQPQHF	TGTGCCAGCAGAGTCGGACAGTTCAGCAATCAGCCCCAGCATTTT
TRBV25-1	TRBJ2-5	many	NA	CASSGQGRETQYF	TGTGCCAGCAGTGGGCAAGGTAGAGAGACCCAGTACTTC
TRBV11-3	TRBJ2-1	many	TRBD2	CASSLDGSQLAGAYNEQFF	TGTGCCAGCAGCTTAGACGGATCTCAATTAGCGGGAGCCTACAATGAGCAGTTCTTC
TRBV5-1	TRBJ1-1	many	NA	CASSSPGLNTEAFF	TGCGCCAGCAGCTCTCCGGGGTTGAACACTGAAGCTTTCTTT
TRBV6-2/TRBV6-3	TRBJ2-7	NA	TRBD1	CASSPQGASYEQYF	TGTGCCAGCAGCCCACAGGGGGCCTCCTACGAGCAGTACTTC
TRBV5-1	TRBJ2-3	many	TRBD1	CASSSSRAGGSTDTQYF	TGCGCCAGCAGCTCCTCAAGGGCAGGGGGTAGCACAGATACGCAGTATTTT
TRBV5-1	TRBJ2-2	many	NA	CASSALTGLRELFF	TGCGCCAGCAGCGCCCTGACAGGCCTCCGGGAGCTGTTTTTT
TRBV30	TRBJ1-5	NA	NA	CAWSQMGNQPQHF	TGTGCCTGGAGCCAAATGGGGAATCAGCCCCAGCATTTC
TRBV20-1	TRBJ2-5	many	NA	CSARDRRGKETQYF	TGCAGTGCTAGAGATCGGAGGGGGAAAGAGACCCAGTACTTC
TRBV29-1	TRBJ2-1	many	NA	CSVVMGAEQFF	TGCAGCGTTGTGATGGGGGCTGAGCAGTTCTTC
TRBV2	TRBJ1-5	few	NA	CASSEDRLGQPQHF	TGTGCCAGCAGTGAAGACAGATTGGGTCAGCCCCAGCATTTT
TRBV28	TRBJ2-3	NA	NA	CASSLIRDGLKGRPTQYF	TGTGCCAGCAGTTTGATTCGGGATGGTTTAAAAGGGAGGCCTACGCAGTATTTT
TRBV29-1	TRBJ2-5	NA	NA	CSVDSGYQETQYF	TGCAGCGTTGACAGTGGATACCAAGAGACCCAGTACTTC
TRBV4-2	TRBJ2-1	many	TRBD2	CASSQAYGLAGDFSYNEQFF	TGTGCCAGCAGCCAAGCGTACGGACTAGCGGGAGACTTCTCATACAATGAGCAGTTCTTC
TRBV5-1	TRBJ1-5	many	TRBD1	CASSLGDSSDGYQPQHF	TGCGCCAGCAGCTTGGGGGACAGTTCCGATGGTTATCAGCCCCAGCATTTT
TRBV28	TRBJ2-1	NA	TRBD2	CASGSPTSGRASEQFF	TGTGCCAGCGGCTCCCCGACTAGCGGGAGGGCCTCTGAGCAGTTCTTC
TRBV29-1	TRBJ2-5	NA	TRBD2	CSVFLAGGTETQYF	TGCAGCGTTTTTTTGGCGGGAGGAACGGAGACCCAGTACTTC
TRBV12-3/TRBV12-4	TRBJ2-5	many	NA	CASTSRYPETQYF	TGTGCCAGCACCTCGAGGTATCCAGAGACCCAGTACTTC
TRBV7-9	TRBJ1-1	NA	TRBD1	CASSLQGQGTEALF	TGTGCCAGCAGCTTACAGGGACAGGGCACTGAAGCTCTCTTT
TRBV5-1	TRBJ2-1	many	NA	CASSLGTVYNEQFF	TGCGCCAGCAGCTTGGGTACAGTCTACAATGAGCAGTTCTTC